This T cell receptor beta chain was sequenced in a study of molecular identifiers for immune sequencing clone quantification. Naive CD8 T cell sorting was performed on the CD8+CD4-CCR7+CD45RA+ phenotype. Regarding the study as a whole: Clones with over 20 RNA copies captured over 99% of effector molecules but under 1% of naive ones.

The CDR3 is 15 residues long. The germline CDR1 and CDR2 sequences are SEHNR and FQNEAQ (reference sequence). The V end lost 5 bases, the J end lost 6 bases, and 16 bases lay between the germline ends. TCRdb passed the PCR reads through MiXCR, listing each CDR3 protein once. The profile shows around 470,000 distinct CDR3 sequences, roughly 23% of them singletons. In this sample, this clonotype turned up a few times. Its antigen remains unknown. The rearrangement uses TRBV7-9 and TRBJ2-2; D is ambiguous. Sequenced material: naive CD8+ T cells from blood, with Jurkat cell RNA spiked in. As for subset: FACS-sorted CD8+CD4-CCR7+CD45RA+ naive T cells. The receptor's source is a human donor in good health. Some libraries in this study had Jurkat cell RNA spiked in. CDR3 nucleotides: TGTGCCAGCAGCCTAGGAAGTGAGGACGCCGGGGAGCTGTTTTTT. Amino acids: CASSLGSEDAGELFF.